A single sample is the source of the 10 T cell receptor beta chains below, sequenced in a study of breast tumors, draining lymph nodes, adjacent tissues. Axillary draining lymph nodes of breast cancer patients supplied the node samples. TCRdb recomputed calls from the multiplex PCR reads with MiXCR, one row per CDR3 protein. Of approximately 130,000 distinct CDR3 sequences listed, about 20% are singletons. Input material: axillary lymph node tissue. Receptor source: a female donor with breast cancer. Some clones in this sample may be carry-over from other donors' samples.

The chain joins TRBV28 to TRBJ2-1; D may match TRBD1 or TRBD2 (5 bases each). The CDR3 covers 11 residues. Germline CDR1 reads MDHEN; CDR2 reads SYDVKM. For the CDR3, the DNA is TGTGCATCGGGGCCCCACAATGAGCAGTTCTTC. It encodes CASGPHNEQFF. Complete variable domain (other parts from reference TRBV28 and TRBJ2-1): DVKVTQSSRYLVKRTGEKVFLECVQDMDHENMFWYRQDPGLGLRLIYFSYDVKMKEKGDIPEGYSVSREKKERFSLILESASTNQTSMYLCASGPHNEQFFGPGTRLTVL.

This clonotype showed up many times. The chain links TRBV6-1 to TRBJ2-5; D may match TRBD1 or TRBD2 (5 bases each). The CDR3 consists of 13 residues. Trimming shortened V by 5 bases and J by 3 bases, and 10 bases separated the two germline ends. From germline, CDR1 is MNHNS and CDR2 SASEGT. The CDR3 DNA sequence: TGTGCCAGCAGTCCCGGGACCGAAGAGACCCAGTACTTC. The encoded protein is CASSPGTEETQYF.

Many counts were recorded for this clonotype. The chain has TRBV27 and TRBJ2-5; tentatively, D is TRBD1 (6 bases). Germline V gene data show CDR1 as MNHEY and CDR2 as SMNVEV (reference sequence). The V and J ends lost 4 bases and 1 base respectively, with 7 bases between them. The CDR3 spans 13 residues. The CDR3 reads CASSWDTQETQYF. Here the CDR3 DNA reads TGTGCCAGCAGTTGGGACACCCAAGAGACCCAGTACTTC.

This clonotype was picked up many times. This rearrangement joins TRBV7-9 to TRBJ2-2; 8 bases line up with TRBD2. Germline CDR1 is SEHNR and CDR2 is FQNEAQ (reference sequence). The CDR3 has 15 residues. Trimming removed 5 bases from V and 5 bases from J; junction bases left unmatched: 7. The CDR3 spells CASSPSGRATGELFF. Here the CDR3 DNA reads TGTGCCAGCAGCCCAAGCGGGAGAGCTACCGGGGAGCTGTTTTTT.

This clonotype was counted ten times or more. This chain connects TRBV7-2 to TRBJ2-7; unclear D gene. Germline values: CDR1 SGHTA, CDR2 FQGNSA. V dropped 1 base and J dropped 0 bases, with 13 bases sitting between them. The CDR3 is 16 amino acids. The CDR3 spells CASSLGSAASSYEQYF. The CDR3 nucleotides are TGTGCCAGCAGCTTAGGGTCGGCCGCCAGCTCCTACGAGCAGTACTTC.

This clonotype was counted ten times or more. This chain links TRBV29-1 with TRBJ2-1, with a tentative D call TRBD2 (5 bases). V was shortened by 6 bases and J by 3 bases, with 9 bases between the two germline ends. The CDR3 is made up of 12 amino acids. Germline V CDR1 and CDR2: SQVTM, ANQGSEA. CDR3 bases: TGCAGCGTCAGTACTAGCTACAATGAGCAGTTCTTC. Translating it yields CSVSTSYNEQFF.

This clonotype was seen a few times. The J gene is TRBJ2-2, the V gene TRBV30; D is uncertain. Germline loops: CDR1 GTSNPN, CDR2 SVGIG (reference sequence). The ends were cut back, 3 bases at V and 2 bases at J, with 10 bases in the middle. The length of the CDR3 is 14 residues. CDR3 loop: CAWSGLLNTGELFF. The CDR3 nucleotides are TGTGCCTGGAGCGGGCTTTTAAACACCGGGGAGCTGTTTTTT.

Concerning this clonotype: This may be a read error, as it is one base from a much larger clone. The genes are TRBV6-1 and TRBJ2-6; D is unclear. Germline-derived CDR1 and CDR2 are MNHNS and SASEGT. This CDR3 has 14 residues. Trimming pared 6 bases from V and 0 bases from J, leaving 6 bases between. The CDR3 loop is CASSPHSGANVLTF. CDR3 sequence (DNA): TGTGCCAGCAGCCCGCACTCTGGGGCCAACGTCCTGACTTTC.

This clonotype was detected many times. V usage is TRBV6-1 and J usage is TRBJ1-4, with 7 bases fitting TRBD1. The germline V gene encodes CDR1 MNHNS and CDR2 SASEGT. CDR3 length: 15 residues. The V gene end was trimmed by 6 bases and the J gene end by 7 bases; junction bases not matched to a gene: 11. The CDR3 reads CASSQGGLEGEKLFF. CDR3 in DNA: TGTGCCAGCAGCCAGGGGGGGCTCGAGGGTGAAAAACTGTTTTTT.

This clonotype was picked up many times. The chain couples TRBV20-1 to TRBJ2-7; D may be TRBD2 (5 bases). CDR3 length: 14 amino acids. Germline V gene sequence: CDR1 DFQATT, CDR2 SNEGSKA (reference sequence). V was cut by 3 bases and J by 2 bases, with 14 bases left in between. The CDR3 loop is CSASPSRGTYEQYF. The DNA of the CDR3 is TGCAGTGCTAGTCCCTCACGGGGAACCTACGAGCAGTACTTC.